One and the same sample provided the 23 T cell receptor beta chains below, sequenced in a study of CD8+ T cells in alopecia areata. Reverse transcription of extracted RNA yielded cDNA, which provided the sequencing template. Produced via immunoSEQ multiplex PCR; TCRdb's table is partial and in-frame only. Among around 150,000 clones, approximately 80% were seen once, and the ten largest hold 20% to 25%. Treatment in this sample: oral pan-JAK inhibitor, 5-10 mg twice daily. Specimen: CD8+ T cells sorted from blood, collected at week 4, from a patient treated with tofacitinib. These receptors came from a human donor with alopecia areata.

The rearrangement links TRBV7-9 to TRBJ1-4, with 7 positions matching TRBD1. The germline gives CDR1 SEHNR, CDR2 FQNEAQ (reference sequence). J gave up 8 bases and V 5 bases, and 17 bases lay outside the gene matches. The CDR3 covers 17 residues. The CDR3 loop reads CASSLTETGVNKEKLFF. The CDR3 DNA is TGTGCCAGCAGCCTTACCGAAACAGGGGTTAATAAGGAAAAACTGTTTTTT.

The chain recombines TRBV6-5 with TRBJ2-7; D gene uncertain. The CDR3 totals 13 residues. CDR1 and CDR2 from the germline V gene are MNHEY and SVGAGI. V was shortened by 2 bases and J by 5 bases, with 10 bases between the two germline ends. CDR3 DNA sequence: TGTGCCAGCAGTTACGCCCCCCGGGACGAGCAGTACTTC. The encoded protein is CASSYAPRDEQYF.

On this clone: Other DNA sequences in this sample translate to the same CDR3. V is TRBV5-4 and J is TRBJ2-7; tentative D call: TRBD1 (6 bases). Trimming stripped 3 bases from V and 2 bases from J, with 12 bases between. Germline V gene lookup returns CDR1 SGHNT and CDR2 YYREEE (reference sequence). This CDR3 is built from 14 residues. Here the CDR3 reads CASSSGGSTYEQYF. As DNA, the CDR3 is TGTGCCAGCAGCTCTGGGGGCAGCACCTACGAGCAGTACTTC.

The rearrangement uses TRBV7-2 and TRBJ2-1; D uncertain. The CDR3 has 14 residues. Germline loops: CDR1 SGHTA, CDR2 FQGNSA. Trimming left V 1 base short and J 8 bases short, with 12 bases between. The CDR3 DNA is TGTGCCAGCAGCTTAGACGGCCCCCTGGATGAGCAGTTCTTC. Protein sequence: CASSLDGPLDEQFF.

This chain connects TRBV5-6 to TRBJ2-7; D is unclear. Germline values: CDR1 SGHDT, CDR2 YYEEEE. This CDR3 has 16 amino acids. Trimming took off 4 bases at V and 2 bases at J, with 19 bases between the two ends. The CDR3 here is CASSRSAAPLTYEQYF. As DNA, the CDR3 is TGTGCCAGCAGCCGGTCGGCAGCCCCCCTAACCTACGAGCAGTACTTC. The full variable domain, its missing parts supplied by reference TRBV5-6 and TRBJ2-7, is DAGVTQSPTHLIKTRGQQVTLRCSPKSGHDTVSWYQQALGQGPQFIFQYYEEEERQRGNFPDRFSGHQFPNYSSELNVNALLLGDSALYLCASSRSAAPLTYEQYFGPGTRLTVT.

The chain joins TRBV4-1 to TRBJ2-1, with unresolved D. Per the germline V gene, CDR1 is MGHRA and CDR2 is YSYEKL. V lost 0 bases and J 10 bases, leaving 13 bases between the germline ends. The CDR3 extends over 14 amino acids. CDR3 loop: CASSQEFENEEQFF. For the CDR3, the DNA is TGCGCCAGCAGCCAAGAATTTGAAAATGAAGAGCAGTTCTTC.

There are a few counts of this clone. The rearrangement joins TRBV7-9 to TRBJ2-7; 9 bases are a match to TRBD1. After removal of 5 bases from V and 0 bases from J, the junction contained 8 bases not matched to a gene. Germline loops: CDR1 SEHNR, CDR2 FQNEAQ (reference sequence). CDR3 length: 16 residues. The CDR3 bases are TGTGCCAGCAGCCCTTATGGGGACAGGGACTCCTACGAGCAGTACTTC. As protein: CASSPYGDRDSYEQYF.

The gene calls are TRBV6-9 and TRBJ1-1; the D is unclear. Germline V gene lookup returns CDR1 MNHGY and CDR2 SVAAGI. The CDR3 sequence is 10 residues long. V lost 7 bases, J lost 6 bases, and 6 bases lay in between. This chain's CDR3 is CASKRSEAFF. The CDR3 DNA sequence: TGTGCCAGCAAACGGTCTGAAGCTTTCTTT.

In its sample, this clone was seen a few times. V is TRBV7-9 and J is TRBJ2-1; the match to TRBD1 covers 9 bases. This CDR3 comprises 14 residues. V trimming: 5 bases; J trimming: 8 bases; junction bases outside the gene matches: 7. The germline V gene encodes CDR1 SEHNR and CDR2 FQNEAQ (reference sequence). Here the CDR3 DNA reads TGTGCCAGCAGCCCCGGGACAGGGTATTATGAGCAGTTCTTC. Encoded protein: CASSPGTGYYEQFF.

The V call is TRBV27, the J call TRBJ2-2; 11 nucleotides align to TRBD2. Trimming removed 5 bases from V and 0 bases from J; junction bases left unmatched: 5. CDR3 length equals 17 residues. Germline CDR1 reads MNHEY; CDR2 reads SMNVEV (reference sequence). The CDR3 coding sequence is TGTGCCAGCAGTCCGATTAGCGGGGGGGCGAACACCGGGGAGCTGTTTTTT. Translation: CASSPISGGANTGELFF.

This chain links TRBV29-1 with TRBJ2-6; possible D gene TRBD1, 6 bases. Trimming took 4 bases from V and 0 from J, leaving 16 bases between them. Germline V gives CDR1 SQVTM, CDR2 ANQGSEA. This CDR3 has 17 residues. CDR3 region: CSVGRWDTSSGANVLTF. For the CDR3, the DNA is TGCAGCGTTGGAAGATGGGACACGAGCTCTGGGGCCAACGTCCTGACTTTC.

The chain carries TRBV29-1 and TRBJ2-1; tentative D call: TRBD2 (5 bases). The CDR3 consists of 12 residues. V was trimmed by 3 bases and J by 2 bases, leaving 5 bases between them. Germline CDR1 reads SQVTM; CDR2 reads ANQGSEA. The CDR3 DNA sequence: TGCAGCGTTGAGCGGGCCTACAATGAGCAGTTCTTC. It specifies CSVERAYNEQFF.

The V gene is TRBV7-9, the J gene TRBJ2-1; D is unclear. V lost 4 bases to trimming and J lost 0 bases, with 10 bases between them. The CDR3 covers 15 residues. Germline CDR1 and CDR2: SEHNR and FQNEAQ (reference sequence). CDR3 sequence: CASSSGPSSYNEQFF. The CDR3 DNA reads TGTGCCAGCAGCTCAGGCCCCAGCTCCTACAATGAGCAGTTCTTC. Full variable domain (missing parts from reference TRBV7-9 and TRBJ2-1): DTGVSQNPRHKITKRGQNVTFRCDPISEHNRLYWYRQTLGQGPEFLTYFQNEAQLEKSRLLSDRFSAERPKGSFSTLEIQRTEQGDSAMYLCASSSGPSSYNEQFFGPGTRLTVL.

The chain has TRBV29-1 and TRBJ2-7; D is undetermined. Trimming took 5 bases from V and 4 from J, leaving 6 bases between them. CDR3 length: 10 amino acids. Germline values: CDR1 SQVTM, CDR2 ANQGSEA. This CDR3 is CSVRWYEQYF. The CDR3 bases are TGCAGCGTTCGGTGGTACGAGCAGTACTTC.

This clone was seen at least ten times. The CDR3 nucleotides read TGTGCCAGCAGCCACCGTGCGGGCGGGGCTAAAAACATTCAGTACTTC. Its protein is CASSHRAGGAKNIQYF. V and J are TRBV14 and TRBJ2-4, with D tentatively TRBD2 (6 bases). The V and J ends lost 3 bases and 4 bases respectively, with 16 bases between them. The CDR3 is made up of 16 amino acids. The germline CDR1 and CDR2 sequences are SGHDN and FVKESK. The full variable domain, in which reference TRBV14 and TRBJ2-4 provide the parts outside the CDR3, is EAGVTQFPSHSVIEKGQTVTLRCDPISGHDNLYWYRRVMGKEIKFLLHFVKESKQDESGMPNNRFLAERTGGTYSTLKVQPAELEDSGVYFCASSHRAGGAKNIQYFGAGTRLSVL.

This chain joins TRBV5-1 and TRBJ2-1, with D possibly matching TRBD2 (6 bases). Germline values: CDR1 SGHRS, CDR2 YFSETQ. The CDR3 runs 14 residues. V lost 0 bases, J lost 6 bases, and 10 bases lay in between. The CDR3 reads CASSLDWGVNEQFF. Written as DNA, the CDR3 is TGCGCCAGCAGCTTGGATTGGGGGGTCAATGAGCAGTTCTTC.

The V call is TRBV5-1, the J call TRBJ2-5; no clear D. CDR3 length equals 12 residues. The germline V and J ends were trimmed by 1 base and 3 bases, with 4 bases remaining between them. In germline, CDR1 is SGHRS, CDR2 YFSETQ. CDR3 residues: CASSLTEETQYF. Written as DNA, the CDR3 is TGCGCCAGCAGCTTGACCGAAGAGACCCAGTACTTC.

V gene TRBV6-5 combines with J gene TRBJ2-7, with a weak D call TRBD2 (5 bases). Trimming took 2 bases from V and 6 from J, leaving 8 bases between them. CDR3 length equals 12 residues. Germline CDR1 MNHEY, CDR2 SVGAGI. DNA of the CDR3: TGTGCCAGCAGTTACGGCGCGGGCGAGCAGTACTTC. Translated, it gives CASSYGAGEQYF.

The chain has TRBV2 and TRBJ2-5; D gene unclear. Trimming removed 8 bases at V and 2 bases at J, with 12 bases between. The CDR3 consists of 13 residues. Germline values: CDR1 SNHLY, CDR2 FYNNEI. The CDR3 coding sequence is TGTGCCAGCCTGGTTTCATGGCAAGAGACCCAGTACTTC. It specifies CASLVSWQETQYF.

V gene TRBV7-8 combines with J gene TRBJ1-5, with D maybe TRBD1 (6 bases). The CDR3 length is 13 residues. V was pared by 5 bases and J by 6 bases, with 11 bases between. CDR1 is SGHVS and CDR2 is FQNEAQ in the germline V gene. The chain's CDR3 is CASSPGETQPQHF. The CDR3 DNA reads as TGTGCCAGCAGCCCAGGGGAAACTCAGCCCCAGCATTTT. Complete variable domain (other parts from reference TRBV7-8 and TRBJ1-5): GAGVSQSPRYKVAKRGQDVALRCDPISGHVSLFWYQQALGQGPEFLTYFQNEAQLDKSGLPSDRFFAERPEGSVSTLKIQRTQQEDSAVYLCASSPGETQPQHFGDGTRLSIL.

This clone has only one observation. The rearrangement uses TRBV7-9 and TRBJ2-5; D possibly matches TRBD1 or TRBD2 (5 bases each). The CDR3 extends over 16 amino acids. V lost 5 bases and J lost 0, with 16 bases in between. Germline CDR1 and CDR2: SEHNR and FQNEAQ (reference sequence). The CDR3, as DNA: TGTGCCAGCAGCCAATCCGGGACCGTAAACCAAGAGACCCAGTACTTC. This encodes CASSQSGTVNQETQYF.

The rearrangement uses TRBV4-1 and TRBJ2-2; D possibly corresponds to TRBD2 (7 bases). Trimming pared 4 bases from V and 1 base from J, leaving 19 bases between. The germline gives CDR1 MGHRA, CDR2 YSYEKL. The CDR3 totals 18 residues. CDR3 bases: TGCGCCAGCAGCCCCTTTATTAGGGGGGGCAGGAACACCGGGGAGCTGTTTTTT. Translation gives CASSPFIRGGRNTGELFF.

The V and J genes are TRBV4-1 and TRBJ2-7; D call uncertain. The CDR3 totals 15 residues. V was trimmed by 2 bases and J by 0 bases, leaving 11 bases between them. From germline, CDR1 is MGHRA and CDR2 YSYEKL. This CDR3 reads CASSQLADSSYEQYF. The DNA for the CDR3 is TGCGCCAGCAGCCAATTAGCTGATAGCTCCTACGAGCAGTACTTC.